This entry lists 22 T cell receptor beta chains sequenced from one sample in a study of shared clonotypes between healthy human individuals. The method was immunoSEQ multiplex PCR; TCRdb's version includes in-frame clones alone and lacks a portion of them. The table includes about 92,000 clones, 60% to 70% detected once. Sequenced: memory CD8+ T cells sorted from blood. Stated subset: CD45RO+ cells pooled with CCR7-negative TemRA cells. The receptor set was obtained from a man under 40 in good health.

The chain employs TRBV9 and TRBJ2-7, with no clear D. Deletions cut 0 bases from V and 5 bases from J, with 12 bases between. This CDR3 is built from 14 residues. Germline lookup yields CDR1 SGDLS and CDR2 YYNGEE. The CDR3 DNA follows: TGTGCCAGCAGCGTAGTGGATCCGGTCAACGAGCAGTACTTC. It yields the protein CASSVVDPVNEQYF. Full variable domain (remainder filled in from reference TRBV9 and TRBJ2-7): DSGVTQTPKHLITATGQRVTLRCSPRSGDLSVYWYQQSLDQGLQFLIQYYNGEERAKGNILERFSAQQFPDLHSELNLSSLELGDSALYFCASSVVDPVNEQYFGPGTRLTVT.

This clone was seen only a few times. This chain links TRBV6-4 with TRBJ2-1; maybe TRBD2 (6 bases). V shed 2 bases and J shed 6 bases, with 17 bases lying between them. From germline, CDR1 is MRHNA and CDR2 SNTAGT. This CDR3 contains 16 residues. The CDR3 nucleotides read TGTGCCAGCAGTGACAACGCCGACGGGAGCGCCAATGAGCAGTTCTTC. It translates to CASSDNADGSANEQFF.

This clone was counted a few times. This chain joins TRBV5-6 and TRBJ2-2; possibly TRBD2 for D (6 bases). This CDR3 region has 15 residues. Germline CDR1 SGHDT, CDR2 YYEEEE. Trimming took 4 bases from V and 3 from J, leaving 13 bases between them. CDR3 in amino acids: CASSGRDFYTGELFF. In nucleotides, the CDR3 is TGTGCCAGCAGCGGCCGGGACTTTTACACCGGGGAGCTGTTTTTT.

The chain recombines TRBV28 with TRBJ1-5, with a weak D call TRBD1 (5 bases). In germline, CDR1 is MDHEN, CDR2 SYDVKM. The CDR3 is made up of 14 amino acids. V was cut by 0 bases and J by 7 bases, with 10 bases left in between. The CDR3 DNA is TGTGCCAGCAGTTTATGGCAGGGCGAACAGCCCCAGCATTTT. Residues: CASSLWQGEQPQHF.

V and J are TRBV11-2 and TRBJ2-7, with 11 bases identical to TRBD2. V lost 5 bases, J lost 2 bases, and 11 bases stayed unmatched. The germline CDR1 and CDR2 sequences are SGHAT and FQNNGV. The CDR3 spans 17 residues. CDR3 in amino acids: CASSPHGLAGLPYEQYF. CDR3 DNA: TGTGCCAGCAGCCCCCATGGACTAGCGGGCCTCCCCTACGAGCAGTACTTC.

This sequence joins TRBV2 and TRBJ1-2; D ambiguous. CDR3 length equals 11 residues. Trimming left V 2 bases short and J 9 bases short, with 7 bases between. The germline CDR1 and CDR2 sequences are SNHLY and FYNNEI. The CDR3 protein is CASSESASYTF. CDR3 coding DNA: TGTGCCAGCAGTGAATCCGCGAGCTACACCTTC.

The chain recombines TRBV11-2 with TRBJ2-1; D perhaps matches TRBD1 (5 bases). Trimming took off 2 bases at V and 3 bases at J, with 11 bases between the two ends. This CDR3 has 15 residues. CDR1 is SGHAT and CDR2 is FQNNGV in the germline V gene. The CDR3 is CASSLQGRVYNEQFF. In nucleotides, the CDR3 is TGTGCCAGCAGCTTACAGGGTAGGGTCTACAATGAGCAGTTCTTC. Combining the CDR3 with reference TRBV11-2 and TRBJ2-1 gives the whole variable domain EAGVAQSPRYKIIEKRQSVAFWCNPISGHATLYWYQQILGQGPKLLIQFQNNGVVDDSQLPKDRFSAERLKGVDSTLKIQPAKLEDSAVYLCASSLQGRVYNEQFFGPGTRLTVL.

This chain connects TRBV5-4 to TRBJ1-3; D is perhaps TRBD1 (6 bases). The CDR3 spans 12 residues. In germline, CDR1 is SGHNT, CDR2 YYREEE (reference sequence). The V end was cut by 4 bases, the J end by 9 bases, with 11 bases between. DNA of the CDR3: TGTGCCAGCAGCCATAAAGGGGGCACCATATATTTT. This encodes CASSHKGGTIYF.

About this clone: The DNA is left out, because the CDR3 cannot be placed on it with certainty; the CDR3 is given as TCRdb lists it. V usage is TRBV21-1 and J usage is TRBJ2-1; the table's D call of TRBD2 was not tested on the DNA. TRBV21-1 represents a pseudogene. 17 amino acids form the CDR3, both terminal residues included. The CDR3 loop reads CASSKDWAGGSYNEQFF.

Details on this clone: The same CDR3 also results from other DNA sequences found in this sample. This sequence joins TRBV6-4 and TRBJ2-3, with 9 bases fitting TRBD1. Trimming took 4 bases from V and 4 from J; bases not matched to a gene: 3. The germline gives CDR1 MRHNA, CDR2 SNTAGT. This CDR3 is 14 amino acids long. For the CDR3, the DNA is TGTGCCAGCAGTGGAACAGGGGGCGCAGATACGCAGTATTTT. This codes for CASSGTGGADTQYF.

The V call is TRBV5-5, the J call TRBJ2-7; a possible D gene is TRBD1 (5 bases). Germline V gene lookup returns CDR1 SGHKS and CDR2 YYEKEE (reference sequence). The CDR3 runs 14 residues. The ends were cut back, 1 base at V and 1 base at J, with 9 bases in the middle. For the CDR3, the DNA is TGTGCCAGCAGCTTGTGGCAGGGTTCCTACGAGCAGTACTTC. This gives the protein CASSLWQGSYEQYF.

The CDR3 coding sequence is TGTGCCAGCAGTTTAGGGGGGACAGGGGACCACGAGCAGTACTTC. Its translation is CASSLGGTGDHEQYF. The chain joins TRBV28 to TRBJ2-7, with TRBD1 matching 10 bases. This CDR3 region has 15 residues. J lost 5 bases, V lost 2 bases, and 6 bases had no gene match. From germline, CDR1 is MDHEN and CDR2 SYDVKM. Full variable domain (rest looked up from reference TRBV28 and TRBJ2-7): DVKVTQSSRYLVKRTGEKVFLECVQDMDHENMFWYRQDPGLGLRLIYFSYDVKMKEKGDIPEGYSVSREKKERFSLILESASTNQTSMYLCASSLGGTGDHEQYFGPGTRLTVT.

As DNA, the CDR3 is TGCGCCAGTACCCCGGGACAGGGGGACACAGATACGCAGTATTTT. Translation gives CASTPGQGDTDTQYF. This rearrangement joins TRBV10-1 to TRBJ2-3; 11 nucleotides match TRBD1. Germline V gene sequence: CDR1 WNHNN, CDR2 SYGVQD (reference sequence). The CDR3 is made up of 15 amino acids. The V segment lost 9 bases and the J segment 2 bases; nucleotides outside the gene matches: 7.

The CDR3 DNA follows: TGTGCCAGCAGTTTTACGACCGGGGGCCAGTACTTC. The encoded protein is CASSFTTGGQYF. The rearrangement uses TRBV27 and TRBJ2-7; D might be TRBD1 or TRBD2, each matching 6 bases. V was cut by 3 bases and J by 10 bases, with 13 bases left in between. Germline CDR1 reads MNHEY; CDR2 reads SMNVEV (reference sequence). The CDR3 consists of 12 residues.

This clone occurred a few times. The CDR3 loop is CASSFRVNEQFF. CDR3 nucleotides: TGTGCCAGCAGTTTTAGAGTCAATGAGCAGTTCTTC. The chain combines TRBV28 with TRBJ2-1; no reliable D call. The V end lost 3 bases, the J end lost 6 bases, and 6 bases lay between the germline ends. CDR1 MDHEN and CDR2 SYDVKM come from the germline V gene. This CDR3 spans 12 amino acids.

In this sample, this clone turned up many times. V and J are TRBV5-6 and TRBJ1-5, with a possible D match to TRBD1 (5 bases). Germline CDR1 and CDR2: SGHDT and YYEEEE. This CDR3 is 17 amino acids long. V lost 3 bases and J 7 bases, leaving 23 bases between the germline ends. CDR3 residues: CASSSILEGRENQPQHF. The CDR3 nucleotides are TGTGCCAGCAGCTCTATACTTGAGGGGCGAGAGAACCAGCCCCAGCATTTT.

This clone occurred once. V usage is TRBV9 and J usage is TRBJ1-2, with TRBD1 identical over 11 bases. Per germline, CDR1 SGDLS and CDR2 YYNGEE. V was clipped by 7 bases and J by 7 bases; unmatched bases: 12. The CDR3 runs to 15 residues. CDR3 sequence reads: CASSGNRDRGGGYTF. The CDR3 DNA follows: TGTGCCAGCTCGGGAAACCGGGACAGGGGGGGTGGCTACACCTTC.

CDR3 residues: CASSPADLRGAEAFF. DNA for the CDR3: TGTGCCAGCTCACCAGCCGATCTCAGGGGGGCTGAAGCTTTCTTT. The chain combines TRBV18 with TRBJ1-1, with 7 bases lining up with TRBD1. The V and J ends lost 2 bases and 6 bases, in that order; junction bases with no gene match: 9. The V gene's germline CDR1 is KGHSH and CDR2 LQKENI. CDR3 length: 15 amino acids.

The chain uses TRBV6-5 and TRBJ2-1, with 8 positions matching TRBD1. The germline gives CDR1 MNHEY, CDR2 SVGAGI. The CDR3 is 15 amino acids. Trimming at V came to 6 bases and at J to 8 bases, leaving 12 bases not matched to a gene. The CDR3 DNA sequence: TGTGCCAGCAGCTCGCCACGGACAGGGAGCGATGAGCAGTTCTTC. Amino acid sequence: CASSSPRTGSDEQFF.

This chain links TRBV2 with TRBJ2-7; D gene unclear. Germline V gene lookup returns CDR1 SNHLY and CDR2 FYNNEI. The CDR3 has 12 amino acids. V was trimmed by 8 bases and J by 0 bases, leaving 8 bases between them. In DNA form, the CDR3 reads TGTGCCAGCGAGGTGAGCTCCTACGAGCAGTACTTC. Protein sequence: CASEVSSYEQYF.

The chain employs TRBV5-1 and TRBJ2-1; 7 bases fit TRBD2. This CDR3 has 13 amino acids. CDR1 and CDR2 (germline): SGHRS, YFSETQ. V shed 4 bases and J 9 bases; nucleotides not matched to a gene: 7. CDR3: CASSLRLAGEQFF. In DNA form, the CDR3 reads TGCGCCAGCAGCCTAAGACTAGCCGGTGAGCAGTTCTTC.

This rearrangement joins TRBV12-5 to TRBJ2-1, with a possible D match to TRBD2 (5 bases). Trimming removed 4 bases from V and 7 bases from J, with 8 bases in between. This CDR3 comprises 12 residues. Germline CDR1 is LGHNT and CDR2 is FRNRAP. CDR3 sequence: CASGSRGNEQFF. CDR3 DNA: TGTGCTAGTGGTTCCCGGGGAAATGAGCAGTTCTTC. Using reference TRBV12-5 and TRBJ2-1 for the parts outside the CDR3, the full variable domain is DARVTQTPRHKVTEMGQEVTMRCQPILGHNTVFWYRQTMMQGLELLAYFRNRAPLDDSGMPKDRFSAEMPDATLATLKIQPSEPRDSAVYFCASGSRGNEQFFGPGTRLTVL.